Each of the 21 T cell receptor beta chains below was sequenced from the same sample in a study of T cells in Graves' hyperthyroidism and ophthalmopathy. The CDR3 regions of TCR beta were amplified from RNA transcripts. The TCR CDR3 first-round RT-PCR relied on the HTBI primer set. TCRdb passed the multiplex PCR reads through MiXCR, listing each CDR3 protein once. The repertoire holds more than 500,000 distinct CDR3 sequences, with 12% to 15% as singletons. Sequencing was done on a sample of blood. These TCRs come from a woman aged 40 to 50 with Graves' hyperthyroidism.

As concerns this clonotype: A single base separates this from a much larger clone, so it may be a read error. V is TRBV27 and J is TRBJ2-1, with 9 bases identical to TRBD2. The CDR3 totals 17 residues. The ends lost 5 bases at V and 5 bases at J; junction bases unmatched: 13. Germline lookup yields CDR1 MNHEY and CDR2 SMNVEV (reference sequence). The CDR3 region is CASSLPRAGGIDNEQFF. The CDR3 DNA reads as TGTGCCAGCAGTCTCCCCAGGGCGGGGGGGATTGACAATGAGCAGTTCTTC.

This clonotype is termed large. The chain uses TRBV2 and TRBJ2-1; no definite D call. Germline assignment: CDR1 SNHLY and CDR2 FYNNEI. The CDR3 sequence is 13 residues long. Trimming left V 3 bases short and J 5 bases short, with 8 bases between. CDR3 coding DNA: TGTGCCAGCAGTGACTGGGCAGACAATGAGCAGTTCTTC. Translated: CASSDWADNEQFF.

This clonotype was detected ten times or more. The V call is TRBV29-1, the J call TRBJ1-1, with D unresolved. CDR1 and CDR2 (germline): SQVTM, ANQGSEA. V lost 6 bases, J lost 3 bases, and 14 bases lay in between. CDR3 length: 13 residues. CDR3 sequence: CSVLLGRDTEAFF. The CDR3 DNA reads TGCAGCGTATTACTTGGTCGTGACACTGAAGCTTTCTTT. The full variable domain, in which reference TRBV29-1 and TRBJ1-1 provide the parts outside the CDR3, is SAVISQKPSRDICQRGTSLTIQCQVDSQVTMMFWYRQQPGQSLTLIATANQGSEATYESGFVIDKFPISRPNLTFSTLTVSNMSPEDSSIYLCSVLLGRDTEAFFGQGTRLTVV.

This sequence joins TRBV19 and TRBJ1-5; 10 bases line up with TRBD1. The CDR3 runs to 15 residues. Per the germline V gene, CDR1 is LNHDA and CDR2 is SQIVND (reference sequence). The trim removed 5 bases at V and 4 bases at J, leaving 5 bases unmatched. The CDR3 nucleotides read TGTGCCAGTAGTCTGCCGGGACAGGGGAATCAGCCCCAGCATTTT. Translation gives CASSLPGQGNQPQHF.

V usage is TRBV28 and J usage is TRBJ2-1; no reliable D call. CDR3 size: 15 residues. V was clipped by 3 bases and J by 2 bases, with 11 bases between them. Germline CDR1 is MDHEN and CDR2 is SYDVKM. For the CDR3, the DNA is TGTGCCAGCAGTTTCCGCACTCGGGCCTACAATGAGCAGTTCTTC. Translation: CASSFRTRAYNEQFF.

This clonotype was recorded many times. The chain uses TRBV27 and TRBJ1-1; D is possibly TRBD1 (6 bases). Trimming shortened V by 0 bases and J by 1 base, and 9 bases separated the two germline ends. Germline V gene sequence: CDR1 MNHEY, CDR2 SMNVEV (reference sequence). The CDR3 extends over 15 amino acids. CDR3 in amino acids: CASSLSSGANTEAFF. CDR3 coding DNA: TGTGCCAGCAGTTTATCGTCGGGGGCGAACACTGAAGCTTTCTTT.

This clonotype was counted at least ten times. The genes are TRBV28 and TRBJ1-2; D might be TRBD1 (5 bases). This CDR3 has 14 amino acids. Trimming pared 3 bases from V and 8 bases from J, leaving 16 bases between. Germline CDR1 reads MDHEN; CDR2 reads SYDVKM. The CDR3 spells CASSFSPGMRGYTF. CDR3 nucleotide sequence: TGTGCCAGCAGTTTTTCTCCAGGGATGCGAGGCTACACCTTC.

In its sample, this clonotype was seen many times. The chain has TRBV30 and TRBJ1-2; D ambiguous. The CDR3 is made up of 14 amino acids. The V and J ends lost 2 bases and 0 bases respectively, with 10 bases between them. Germline assignment: CDR1 GTSNPN and CDR2 SVGIG (reference sequence). Here the CDR3 reads CAWSRGETNYGYTF. The DNA for the CDR3 is TGTGCCTGGAGTCGCGGAGAGACTAACTATGGCTACACCTTC.

This clonotype was recorded a few times. The rearrangement uses TRBV10-2 and TRBJ2-1; D possibly matches TRBD1 or TRBD2 (7 bases each). CDR1 WSHSY and CDR2 SAAADI come from the germline V gene. Trimming shortened V by 10 bases and J by 6 bases, and 16 bases separated the two germline ends. This CDR3 is 13 amino acids long. CDR3 protein: CATRGGGVNEQFF. CDR3 nucleotide sequence: TGCGCCACCAGGGGGGGGGGCGTCAATGAGCAGTTCTTC.

The sample holds many counts of this clonotype. The chain has TRBV12-3 or TRBV12-4 and TRBJ2-3, with D unresolved. This CDR3 has 15 residues. V was clipped by 7 bases and J by 6 bases, with 20 bases between them. CDR3 in DNA: TGTGCCAGCACCCAGGTTGGTGCCTTTGTGGATACGCAGTATTTT. This translates into CASTQVGAFVDTQYF.

Many counts were recorded for this clonotype. The J gene is TRBJ2-1, the V gene TRBV20-1; weak D call: TRBD2 (5 bases). V was pared by 1 base and J by 4 bases, with 14 bases between. The germline CDR1 and CDR2 sequences are DFQATT and SNEGSKA (reference sequence). This CDR3 region has 15 residues. The CDR3 here is CSARGGSRYYNEQFF. The CDR3 bases are TGCAGTGCTAGAGGAGGGTCCAGGTATTACAATGAGCAGTTCTTC.

This chain uses TRBV19 with TRBJ2-1; 10 nucleotides line up with TRBD1. The CDR3 is 10 amino acids. With 8 bases clipped from V and 14 bases from J, the junction kept 3 bases outside the gene matches. The germline CDR1 and CDR2 sequences are LNHDA and SQIVND (reference sequence). The DNA of the CDR3 is TGTGCCAGTGGGGACAGGGGAGAGTTCTTC. It encodes CASGDRGEFF.

This clonotype was detected ten times or more. The chain employs TRBV29-1 and TRBJ1-5; no firm D call. Trimming removed 4 bases from V and 0 bases from J, with 13 bases in between. Germline assignment: CDR1 SQVTM and CDR2 ANQGSEA. The CDR3 covers 15 residues. The CDR3 DNA reads as TGCAGCGTTGCCAGGTTCTACTATAGCAATCAGCCCCAGCATTTT. This gives the protein CSVARFYYSNQPQHF.

This chain connects TRBV7-3 to TRBJ2-7; no clear D. The CDR3 has 12 residues. Looked up from germline, CDR1 is SGHTA and CDR2 is FQGTGA. The V end was cut by 5 bases, the J end by 6 bases, with 11 bases between. CDR3 protein: CASSIDGIEQYF. CDR3 nucleotide sequence: TGTGCCAGCAGCATAGATGGAATCGAGCAGTACTTC.

At least ten counts were recorded for this clonotype. The J gene is TRBJ2-1, the V gene TRBV20-1, with D tentatively TRBD2 (6 bases). Germline-derived CDR1 and CDR2 are DFQATT and SNEGSKA (reference sequence). This CDR3 region has 15 residues. Trimming took off 1 base at V and 6 bases at J, with 16 bases between the two ends. DNA for the CDR3: TGCAGTGCTAGAGTCGGGGGAGTTATGGGCAATGAGCAGTTCTTC. Translating it yields CSARVGGVMGNEQFF.

The chain links TRBV15 to TRBJ2-2; 8 bases fit TRBD1. The germline CDR1 and CDR2 sequences are LNHNV and YYDKDF (reference sequence). V shed 0 bases and J 7 bases; nucleotides not matched to a gene: 4. The length of the CDR3 is 15 residues. CDR3 coding DNA: TGTGCCACCAGCAGAGATACAGGGGGGAGCGGGGAGCTGTTTTTT. This gives the protein CATSRDTGGSGELFF.

This clonotype was recorded at least ten times. The rearrangement links TRBV30 to TRBJ2-5; TRBD2 matches at 8 bases. The length of the CDR3 is 16 residues. Per germline, CDR1 GTSNPN and CDR2 SVGIG (reference sequence). Unmatched junction bases numbered 16, after V lost 1 base and J lost 9 bases. The DNA of the CDR3 is TGTGCCTGGAGTGGCCCTCGGACTAGCCTCGGTAAACCCCAGTACTTC. Residues: CAWSGPRTSLGKPQYF.

This clonotype came up many times. The CDR3 nucleotides are TGTGCCAGCAGTTTATTTGGGTCGGGACTGGGGCGCGAGCAGTACTTC. This gives the protein CASSLFGSGLGREQYF. The chain recombines TRBV28 with TRBJ2-7, with a weak D call TRBD2 (6 bases). Germline assignment: CDR1 MDHEN and CDR2 SYDVKM. The V end was cut by 1 base, the J end by 6 bases, with 19 bases between. This CDR3 region has 16 residues. The variable domain in full, completed from reference TRBV28 and TRBJ2-7, reads DVKVTQSSRYLVKRTGEKVFLECVQDMDHENMFWYRQDPGLGLRLIYFSYDVKMKEKGDIPEGYSVSREKKERFSLILESASTNQTSMYLCASSLFGSGLGREQYFGPGTRLTVT.

The V call is TRBV19, the J call TRBJ2-6; no clear D gene. This CDR3 contains 16 residues. Between the trimmed V and J ends, which lost 6 bases and 2 bases, there was a span of 14 bases. Germline-derived CDR1 and CDR2 are LNHDA and SQIVND (reference sequence). CDR3 residues: CASRKGGSTGANVLTF. CDR3 in DNA: TGTGCCAGTAGGAAGGGCGGTAGTACTGGGGCCAACGTCCTGACTTTC.

Only a few counts were recorded for this clonotype. This chain uses TRBV7-9 with TRBJ1-1; D remains unclear. V lost 4 bases and J lost 11, with 17 bases in between. The V gene's germline CDR1 is SEHNR and CDR2 FQNEAQ (reference sequence). The CDR3 length is 13 residues. As DNA, the CDR3 is TGTGCCAGCAGCTCCCCTTCAGGCCCCGCGGCTTTCTTT. It translates to CASSSPSGPAAFF. The whole variable domain, remainder taken from reference TRBV7-9 and TRBJ1-1, is DTGVSQNPRHKITKRGQNVTFRCDPISEHNRLYWYRQTLGQGPEFLTYFQNEAQLEKSRLLSDRFSAERPKGSFSTLEIQRTEQGDSAMYLCASSSPSGPAAFFGQGTRLTVV.

This clonotype was observed many times. The chain is built from TRBV2 and TRBJ2-1; TRBD2 agrees at 13 bases. Germline values: CDR1 SNHLY, CDR2 FYNNEI. The CDR3 is 15 amino acids. J was trimmed by 8 bases and V by 6 bases; bases with no gene match: 7. The CDR3, as DNA: TGTGCCAGCAGGGGAACTAGCGGGAGGGCCCATGAGCAGTTCTTC. Protein sequence: CASRGTSGRAHEQFF.